This paragraph reports one T cell receptor (beta chain). The antigen remains unidentified. This record comes from a study of T cells after yellow fever vaccination. Study overall: For low cell numbers, libraries were made with SMART-Seq v4 Ultra Low Input.

V gave up 5 bases and J gave up 7 bases; unmatched junction bases: 6. There are 14 residues in the CDR3. CDR1 and CDR2 (germline): SGHTA, FQGNSA. TCRdb reprocessed the 5' RACE reads via MiXCR and lists one record per CDR3 protein. The sample includes 300,000 to 350,000 distinct CDR3 sequences, almost 4% of them seen just once. Study-level points and caveats: There was a small share of clonotypes that showed up in both the CD4 and CD8 compartments. It was the secondary response that reached its peak faster, day 5 versus 15, but it was weaker. Reappearing after the booster were most of the clones from primary vaccination (96% CD4, approximately 89% CD8).

This clonotype was obtained from a man younger than 35 who received the YFV17D yellow fever vaccine. The specimen comprised PBMCs, sampled 5 days after the yellow fever booster vaccination. V and J are TRBV7-2 and TRBJ1-5; TRBD1 matches at 9 bases. The CDR3 reads CASSGTGRYQPQHF. CDR3 in DNA: TGTGCCAGCAGCGGGACAGGGCGCTACCAGCCCCAGCATTTT.